This T cell receptor beta chain is from a study of shared clonotypes between healthy human individuals. The data were produced by immunoSEQ multiplex PCR, yet TCRdb's version contains in-frame clones alone and is incomplete. The table lists 2 million to 2.5 million clones, 90% to 95% of them singletons. This CDR3 contains 14 residues. V was cut by 3 bases and J by 5 bases, with 13 bases left in between. Germline CDR1 reads ENHRY; CDR2 reads SYGVKD. The sequence was collected from a man younger than 30 in good health. V gene TRBV10-3 combines with J gene TRBJ1-1; D call uncertain. Material: naive CD4+ T cells sorted from blood. The sample's subset: CD45RA+ positively selected. For the CDR3, the DNA is TGTGCCATCAGTGACCGTTACCGGAGTACTGAAGCTTTCTTT. Translating it yields CAISDRYRSTEAFF.